A single T cell receptor beta chain is shown here with its context. Its antigen is unidentified. The assay was immunoSEQ multiplex PCR, and TCRdb's table has in-frame clones only and misses some. Of about 650,000 clones in the sample, nearly 97% were seen once. This sample was included in a study of shared clonotypes between healthy human individuals. Study background: Researchers assigned three CD4 naive, three CD4 memory, two CD8 naive and one CD8 memory plate to each donor.

Study findings and constraints: Roughly 5% of naive CD4 clonotypes were shared across four donors. Against clonotypes common to all four donors, non-shared ones had lower generation probabilities.

Naive CD8 populations comprised CD45RO-negative cells positively selected for CCR7, excluding terminally differentiated effector memory CD45RA+ cells. The CDR3 contains 17 residues. After removal of 4 bases from V and 2 bases from J, the junction contained 12 bases not matched to a gene. Germline V gives CDR1 SGHNT, CDR2 YYREEE (reference sequence). The sample was naive CD8+ T cells sorted from blood. This TCR derives from a woman in her thirties in good health. V gene TRBV5-4 combines with J gene TRBJ1-2; 9 bases fit TRBD1. CDR3 nucleotides: TGTGCCAGCAGCGGGTGGACAGGGGACTTTGGGAACTATGGCTACACCTTC. Translating gives CASSGWTGDFGNYGYTF.